This TCR beta chain was retrieved from a study of control samples from healthy donors and cancer patients. TCRdb keeps only in-frame clones here, not all; method: immunoSEQ multiplex PCR. The repertoire holds about 130,000 clones, with 80% to 95% as singletons. Worth noting for this clone: The same CDR3 can be traced to other DNA sequences in this sample.

The CDR3 covers 16 residues. The J segment lost 6 bases and the V segment lost 6 bases, leaving 12 bases of the junction unmatched. Germline CDR1 is SGHNT and CDR2 is YYREEE (reference sequence). The chain employs TRBV5-4 and TRBJ2-2; the match to TRBD2 covers 9 bases. Sequencing was performed on blood. This sequence originates from a woman aged 45 to 65 in good health. The CDR3 sequence is CASTQGVAGVAGELFF. The DNA of the CDR3 is TGTGCCAGCACCCAGGGGGTAGCGGGAGTAGCCGGGGAGCTGTTTTTT.